These 14 T cell receptor beta chains were all obtained from the same sample, sequenced in a study of CD8+CD57+ T cells in acquired aplastic anemia. Genomic DNA templated the TCR beta VDJ and CDR3 profiling. One entry per CDR3 protein results from TCRdb running MiXCR on the reads. The sample comprises roughly 420,000 distinct CDR3 sequences, 55% to 70% of which are singletons, and more than 3.5% rests with the top ten. Material for sequencing was sorted CD4+, CD8+, or CD8+CD57+ T cells (not recorded which) from PBMCs. The receptors shown here come from a human donor in good health, serving as a control.

The rearrangement links TRBV20-1 to TRBJ1-2; tentatively, D is TRBD1 (5 bases). The CDR3 totals 12 residues. The germline CDR1 and CDR2 sequences are DFQATT and SNEGSKA (reference sequence). The V and J ends lost 3 bases and 12 bases respectively, with 17 bases between them. The CDR3 nucleotides read TGCAGTGCTAGCTGGGACTATGGCTACAACACCTTC. Translating it yields CSASWDYGYNTF.

On this clonotype itself: The conserved final phenylalanine or tryptophan is absent from the CDR3, which likely points to a read error. The chain carries TRBV24-1 and TRBJ1-3; D remains ambiguous. Germline-derived CDR1 and CDR2 are KGHDR and SFDVKD. The CDR3 spans 16 residues. The CDR3 loop reads CATSDTWAASGNTIYL. In DNA form, the CDR3 reads TGTGCCACTAGTGATACCTGGGCGGCGTCTGGCAACACCATATATTTG.

The CDR3 bases are TGCGCCAGCAGCCCGGGAGGGTCCCAGAATGAAAAACTGTTTTTT. This gives the protein CASSPGGSQNEKLFF. The gene calls are TRBV5-1 and TRBJ1-4, with D hard to call. V lost 4 bases and J 5 bases, leaving 15 bases between the germline ends. This CDR3 region has 15 residues. The germline CDR1 and CDR2 sequences are SGHRS and YFSETQ.

Many counts were recorded for this clonotype. This rearrangement joins TRBV6-5 to TRBJ1-6; D possibly corresponds to TRBD1 (6 bases). V shed 5 bases and J shed 7 bases, with 12 bases lying between them. CDR3 length: 14 amino acids. Germline-derived CDR1 and CDR2 are MNHEY and SVGAGI. The CDR3 here is CASSRGQLNSPLHF. CDR3 sequence (DNA): TGTGCCAGCAGTCGAGGACAGCTCAATTCACCCCTCCACTTT.

This sequence joins TRBV19 and TRBJ1-1; maybe TRBD1 (5 bases). Germline CDR1 LNHDA, CDR2 SQIVND (reference sequence). With 11 bases removed from V and 6 bases from J, the gap between germline ends came to 22 bases. The CDR3 is 14 amino acids. This CDR3 is CAGWGGIESPEAFF. The CDR3, as DNA: TGTGCCGGGTGGGGCGGAATCGAGTCACCTGAAGCTTTCTTT.

The chain recombines TRBV7-9 with TRBJ1-1, with D perhaps matching TRBD1 (5 bases). Germline assignment: CDR1 SEHNR and CDR2 FQNEAQ (reference sequence). This CDR3 comprises 15 residues. V lost 2 bases to trimming and J lost 14 bases, with 24 bases between them. As DNA, the CDR3 is TGTGCCAGCAGCTTACGAATCGGAGGGGCCGGTGAAGAGTTCTTT. Its translation is CASSLRIGGAGEEFF.

In this sample, this clonotype turned up once. V gene TRBV2 combines with J gene TRBJ2-5; 10 positions match TRBD2. The V gene end was trimmed by 3 bases and the J gene end by 5 bases; junction bases not matched to a gene: 6. This CDR3 is built from 15 residues. Germline-derived CDR1 and CDR2 are SNHLY and FYNNEI. CDR3 in DNA: TGTGCCAGCAGTGAGCCTAGCGGGGGACGGGAGACCCAGTACTTC. Protein: CASSEPSGGRETQYF.

The gene calls are TRBV27 and TRBJ2-3; D gene unclear. This CDR3 comprises 13 residues. V gave up 6 bases and J gave up 5 bases, with 12 bases separating them. Per germline, CDR1 MNHEY and CDR2 SMNVEV (reference sequence). CDR3 residues: CASSHAPGDTQYF. In DNA form, the CDR3 reads TGTGCCAGCAGCCATGCCCCTGGAGATACGCAGTATTTT.

The rearrangement joins TRBV7-3 to TRBJ2-5; either TRBD1 or TRBD2 may fit D (6 bases each). V shed 2 bases and J shed 11 bases, with 27 bases lying between them. Germline CDR1 reads SGHTA; CDR2 reads FQGTGA. The length of the CDR3 is 17 residues. This CDR3 is CASSLPGWGAPLVGQYF. The CDR3 DNA reads as TGTGCCAGCAGCTTACCGGGATGGGGGGCGCCCTTGGTCGGGCAGTACTTC. Filled out from reference TRBV7-3 and TRBJ2-5, the complete variable domain reads GAGVSQTPSNKVTEKGKYVELRCDPISGHTALYWYRQSLGQGPEFLIYFQGTGAADDSGLPNDRFFAVRPEGSVSTLKIQRTERGDSAVYLCASSLPGWGAPLVGQYFGPGTRLLVL.

The V call is TRBV6-1, the J call TRBJ1-2; 7 bases agree with TRBD1. Germline assignment: CDR1 MNHNS and CDR2 SASEGT. V dropped 4 bases and J dropped 8; count of bases not matched to a gene: 10. The CDR3 loop spans 14 amino acids. For the CDR3, the DNA is TGTGCCAGCAGTGTACACAGGGGATCGGAGGGCTACACCTTC. Translation gives CASSVHRGSEGYTF.

Details on this clonotype: Germline and junction disagree at one end, which may indicate a read error. The chain's CDR3 is CASSLAVGTQLF. CDR3 nucleotides: TGTGCCAGCAGCCTCGCTGTTGGAACCCAACTCTTT. The rearrangement uses TRBV7-2 and TRBJ1-5, with no clear D. The CDR3 loop spans 12 amino acids. Germline assignment: CDR1 SGHTA and CDR2 FQGNSA.

The rearrangement uses TRBV7-2 and TRBJ1-1; D possibly corresponds to TRBD1 (6 bases). The germline gives CDR1 SGHTA, CDR2 FQGNSA. The CDR3 contains 15 residues. V was clipped by 5 bases and J by 1 base, with 14 bases between them. The CDR3 sequence: CASSILRGANTEAFF. As DNA, the CDR3 is TGTGCCAGCAGCATTCTTCGGGGGGCGAACACTGAAGCTTTCTTT.

The chain employs TRBV7-8 and TRBJ2-7, with 13 bases identical to TRBD2. Unmatched junction bases numbered 11, after V lost 5 bases and J lost 7 bases. In germline, CDR1 is SGHVS, CDR2 FQNEAQ. This CDR3 has 16 amino acids. The CDR3 reads CASSAGTSGALGEQYF. The CDR3 bases are TGTGCCAGCAGCGCCGGGACTAGCGGGGCCTTAGGGGAGCAGTACTTC.

There are many counts of this clonotype. The chain combines TRBV25-1 with TRBJ2-1; D not certain. The CDR3 has 16 residues. V dropped 7 bases and J dropped 0 bases, with 16 bases sitting between them. The V gene's germline CDR1 is MGHDK and CDR2 SYGVNS. The CDR3 coding sequence is TGTGCCAGCATCCCCGGTCCGAGGAGCTCCTACAATGAGCAGTTCTTC. Its translation: CASIPGPRSSYNEQFF.